The sequence of this T cell receptor beta chain was determined in a study of blood T cell repertoires in COVID-19. The overall study: The United States, Italy and Spain provided the acute and convalescent COVID-19 samples. T cells, B-cell-depleted T cells, or PBMCs supplied cDNA or gDNA.

Seattle researchers signed up patients amid active infection and tracked them longitudinally. In the original workflow: Estimates of nucleated cell counts were drawn from the amplification of reference gene primers. Repertoires were generated with immunoSEQ multiplex PCR, while TCRdb's copy carries only in-frame clones and drops some. Clone size and the V and J calls come from that table; the DNA yielded D and trimming. The sample contains hundreds of thousands of clones, around 92% of which appear only once. Per the germline V gene, CDR1 is KGHSH and CDR2 is LQKENI. There are 17 residues in the CDR3. Trimming removed 2 bases from V and 1 base from J; junction bases left unmatched: 6.

This clonotype originated in a woman in her 30s with COVID-19, enrolled during active disease. This chain links TRBV18 with TRBJ1-3, with TRBD1 identical over 9 bases. The sequenced sample was peripheral blood. CDR3 in amino acids: CASSPLRQGESGNTIYF. The CDR3 DNA follows: TGTGCCAGCTCACCATTGAGACAGGGGGAGTCTGGAAACACCATATATTTT. Drawing the rest from reference TRBV18 and TRBJ1-3, the complete variable domain is NAGVMQNPRHLVRRRGQEARLRCSPMKGHSHVYWYRQLPEEGLKFMVYLQKENIIDESGMPKERFSAEFPKEGPSILRIQQVVRGDSAAYFCASSPLRQGESGNTIYFGEGSWLTVV.